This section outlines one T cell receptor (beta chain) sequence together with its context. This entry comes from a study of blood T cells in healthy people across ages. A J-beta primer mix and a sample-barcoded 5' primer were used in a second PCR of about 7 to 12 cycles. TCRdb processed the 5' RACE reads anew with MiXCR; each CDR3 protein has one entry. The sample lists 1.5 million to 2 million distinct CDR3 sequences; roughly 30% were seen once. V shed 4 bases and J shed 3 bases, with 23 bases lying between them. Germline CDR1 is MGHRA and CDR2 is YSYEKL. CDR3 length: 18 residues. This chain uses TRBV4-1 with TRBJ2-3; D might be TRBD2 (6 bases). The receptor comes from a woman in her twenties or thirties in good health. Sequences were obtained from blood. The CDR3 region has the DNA TGCGCCAGCAGCCCGGCTTTAATACGGCGGGATGAGACAGATACGCAGTATTTT. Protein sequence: CASSPALIRRDETDTQYF.